This T cell receptor beta chain originates from a study of identical twins (dated by TCRdb to the mid-2010s). Study-level background: To test whether fetal clonotypes persist, this study deep-sequenced TCR alpha and beta repertoires from monozygotic twins, from unrelated adults of various ages, and from cord blood. To rule out contamination, the twin experiments were replicated at different times with different library preparation protocols.

All donors were healthy Caucasians. The twin cohort consisted of three pairs of female monozygotic twins, all aged roughly 18 to 29 years. The RNA used for TCR libraries was isolated from peripheral blood mononuclear cells. What the authors observed across the whole study: Fewer insertions were carried by abundant cord blood beta clonotypes, a similar but weaker trend appeared in young adult naive repertoires, and no such trend appeared in memory repertoires. Recombination models systematically underestimated out-of-frame TCR alpha sharing in monozygotic twins but agreed with sharing between unrelated individuals. Compared with coincidental sharing between unrelated individuals, out-of-frame TCR alpha sequences shared between twins had an excess of sequences with low generation probability. Zero-insertion analyses could be partly confounded by invariant T cells such as MAIT and iNKT, although diverse VJ usage argued against such confounding for most clonotypes. A weaker excess of twin sharing was found in beta out-of-frame sequences because the signal-to-noise ratio was lowered by fewer shared sequences. Conclusions relied on cross-sectional statistical analysis, since the same donors could not be followed over many years.

Preparation of the library involved 5' RACE. The instrument given in TCRdb is Illumina HiSeq 2000. A universal primer binding site was added through template switching, and the final cDNA carried a unique molecular identifier so that TCR cDNA molecules could be counted accurately. Specific primers in the conserved constant-segment region were used to synthesize first-strand cDNA for the TCR alpha and beta chains. To control for contamination, each cDNA library was double barcoded with a SMART-Mk sample barcode plus Illumina barcodes. Two successive PCR steps introduced TruSeq adapter sequences along with Illumina sample barcodes. The Illumina HiSeq platform was used with custom primers to sequence TCR alpha and beta cDNA libraries. Under the source paper's analysis protocol: MiGEC was used to process raw reads and extract unique molecular identifiers, and MiXCR was used to find CDR3 positions. For each individual, recombination models were inferred using an EM algorithm with the repgenHMM and IGoR tools. The analysis of shared clonotypes was done with the tcR package in R, with sharing normalized by the product of cloneset sizes. To study raw recombination without the effects of thymic and clonal selection, out-of-frame nonproductive sequences were analyzed. The public reads were reprocessed in TCRdb via fastp at Q25 and MiXCR, keeping in-frame beta chains. Records with the same CDR3 protein are collapsed into one entry carrying the most frequent genes and DNA. In this record, the V and J calls reflect TCRdb's handling and not the investigators' own analysis. For this sample there are approximately 600,000 distinct CDR3 sequences; around 7.5% appear just once. The leading ten clones occupy roughly 1.5% of the sample.

A remark on this clonotype: Its target antigen remains unknown. No base quality values were provided; no much bigger clone lies one nucleotide off.

V and J are truncated by 4 bases and 0 bases respectively, leaving an intervening sequence of 29 bases. The germline V gene encodes CDR1 SGHRS and CDR2 YFSETQ. The CDR3 runs 21 amino acids, cysteine and phenylalanine included. Kept here is only the CDR3 DNA, which spans 63 bases and is read in frame from base 1. These data were also filed under a second study, of yellow fever vaccine responses in identical twins. Reported in the second study: According to the authors, the vaccine-induced T cell response in identical twins seemed to be partly convergent and partly specific to each individual. Focusing on identical twins, the study followed the T cell clones that responded to the vaccine, and did so with precision.

Rearrangement joined TRBV5-1 to TRBJ2-1; a tentative D match to TRBD2 spans 7 bases. The clonotype originates from a woman aged 18-30 years in good health. Material for sequencing was PBMCs. The CDR3 has the sequence CASSTPGRAGASRSSYNEQFF. The nucleotides read TGCGCCAGCAGCACCCCAGGTCGGGCGGGGGCGTCCCGGAGCTCCTACAATGAGCAGTTCTTC.